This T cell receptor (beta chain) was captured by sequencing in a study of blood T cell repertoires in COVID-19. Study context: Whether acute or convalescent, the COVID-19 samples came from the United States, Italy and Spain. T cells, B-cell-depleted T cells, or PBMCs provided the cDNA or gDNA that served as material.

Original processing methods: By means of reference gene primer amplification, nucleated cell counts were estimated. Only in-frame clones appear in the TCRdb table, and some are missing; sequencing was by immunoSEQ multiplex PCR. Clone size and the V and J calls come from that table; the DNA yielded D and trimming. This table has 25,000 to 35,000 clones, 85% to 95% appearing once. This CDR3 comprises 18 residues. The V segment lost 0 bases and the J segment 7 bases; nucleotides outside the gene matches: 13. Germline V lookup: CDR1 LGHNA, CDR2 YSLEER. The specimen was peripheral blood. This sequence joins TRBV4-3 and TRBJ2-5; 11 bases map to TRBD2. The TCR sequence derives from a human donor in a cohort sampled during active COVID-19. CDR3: CASSQDGTTSGAEGTQYF. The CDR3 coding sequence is TGCGCCAGCAGCCAAGACGGGACGACTAGCGGGGCGGAAGGGACCCAGTACTTC.